The 30 T cell receptor beta chains given below trace back to one sample, sequenced in a study of blood T cell repertoires in COVID-19. Profiled with immunoSEQ multiplex PCR; TCRdb holds only in-frame clones, not every one. The sample records under 250,000 clones, around 82% being singletons. The sample was peripheral blood. All receptors derive from a man aged 50 to 60 with active or convalescent COVID-19.

This chain joins TRBV11-2 and TRBJ2-3; D might be TRBD2 (6 bases). The CDR3 loop spans 16 amino acids. Germline CDR1 is SGHAT and CDR2 is FQNNGV. The germline V and J ends were trimmed by 5 bases and 1 base, with 16 bases remaining between them. CDR3 DNA: TGTGCCAGCAGCACCCAACGGGGGTACGGCACAGATACGCAGTATTTT. This gives the protein CASSTQRGYGTDTQYF.

This chain connects TRBV18 to TRBJ2-3; D might be TRBD1 (6 bases). Trimming took 6 bases from V and 2 from J, leaving 18 bases between them. From germline, CDR1 is KGHSH and CDR2 LQKENI. CDR3 length: 16 residues. Here the CDR3 reads CASSPSQGQTTDTQYF. The CDR3 DNA sequence: TGTGCCAGCTCCCCCTCCCAAGGACAGACCACAGATACGCAGTATTTT.

The chain is built from TRBV3-1 (or the pseudogene TRBV3-2) and TRBJ2-2, with a possible D match to TRBD2 (7 bases). Trimming removed 0 bases from V and 1 base from J, with 12 bases in between. Germline CDR1 reads LGHDT; CDR2 reads YNNKEL (reference sequence). The CDR3 has 17 amino acids. This CDR3 is CASSQDYGGRNTGELFF. CDR3 nucleotides: TGTGCCAGCAGCCAAGATTACGGGGGGCGGAACACCGGGGAGCTGTTTTTT.

The chain is built from TRBV12-3 or TRBV12-4 and TRBJ2-7; 8 bases align to TRBD2. Trimming took 6 bases from V and 2 from J; bases not matched to a gene: 3. The CDR3 extends over 13 amino acids. CDR3 loop: CASRAGGTYEQYF. In DNA form, the CDR3 reads TGTGCCAGCAGGGCGGGGGGAACCTACGAGCAGTACTTC.

This chain uses TRBV5-6 with TRBJ1-2, with D possibly TRBD1 on 6 matching bases. Trimming cost V 4 bases and J 4 bases, with 11 bases left between them. CDR3 size: 13 residues. CDR1 is SGHDT, CDR2 YYEEEE, per germline. CDR3 in amino acids: CASSTLGGYGYTF. The CDR3 DNA sequence: TGTGCCAGCAGCACCCTAGGGGGCTATGGCTACACCTTC.

This clone was counted ten times or more. The gene calls are TRBV15 and TRBJ2-5; perhaps TRBD1 as D (5 bases). The germline V gene encodes CDR1 LNHNV and CDR2 YYDKDF (reference sequence). Trimming removed 2 bases from V and 5 bases from J, with 9 bases in between. There are 13 residues in the CDR3. The CDR3: CATSRFAGETQYF. The CDR3 coding sequence is TGTGCCACCAGCAGATTCGCAGGGGAGACCCAGTACTTC.

CDR3 residues: CASSQHTSGGFNEQFF. As DNA, the CDR3 is TGTGCCAGCAGCCAACATACTAGCGGGGGGTTCAATGAGCAGTTCTTC. The V gene is TRBV4-2, the J gene TRBJ2-1; 12 bases map to TRBD2. With 2 bases clipped from V and 6 bases from J, the junction kept 5 bases outside the gene matches. The CDR3 runs 16 residues. Germline V CDR1 and CDR2: LGHNA, YNFKEQ.

This rearrangement joins TRBV28 to TRBJ1-2, with a weak D call TRBD1 (6 bases). Trimming stripped 7 bases from V and 4 bases from J, with 19 bases between. Germline V CDR1 and CDR2: MDHEN, SYDVKM. The length of the CDR3 is 15 residues. This CDR3 reads CASTVYQGLLYGYTF. The CDR3 bases are TGTGCCAGCACCGTTTACCAGGGGCTCCTCTATGGCTACACCTTC.

V usage is TRBV7-8 and J usage is TRBJ2-3; D ambiguous. Germline loops: CDR1 SGHVS, CDR2 FQNEAQ. The CDR3 loop spans 13 amino acids. Trimming stripped 5 bases from V and 4 bases from J, with 10 bases between. The CDR3 region is CASSVLLSDTQYF. The CDR3 nucleotides read TGTGCCAGCAGCGTTCTACTCTCAGATACGCAGTATTTT.

The V call is TRBV4-1, the J call TRBJ1-6; no clear D. The ends were cut back, 2 bases at V and 9 bases at J, with 8 bases in the middle. Germline lookup yields CDR1 MGHRA and CDR2 YSYEKL. The CDR3 contains 13 residues. DNA of the CDR3: TGCGCCAGCAGCCAATTGGAGGGTTCACCCCTCCACTTT. Protein: CASSQLEGSPLHF.

The chain recombines TRBV7-2 with TRBJ2-7; TRBD1 is a possible D gene (5 bases). Trimming left V 1 base short and J 2 bases short, with 18 bases between. CDR3 length: 17 residues. Germline-derived CDR1 and CDR2 are SGHTA and FQGNSA. CDR3 protein: CASSLVGAYDLPYEQYF. Written as DNA, the CDR3 is TGTGCCAGCAGCTTAGTAGGGGCCTACGACCTCCCCTACGAGCAGTACTTC.

This clone was seen once. The chain carries TRBV19 and TRBJ2-5; 9 bases fit TRBD1. CDR1 LNHDA and CDR2 SQIVND come from the germline V gene (reference sequence). CDR3 length: 17 amino acids. V trimming: 5 bases; J trimming: 5 bases; junction bases outside the gene matches: 15. The CDR3 nucleotides read TGTGCCAGTAGTCCAAACCCGGGACAGGGACCGCGCGAGACCCAGTACTTC. Residues: CASSPNPGQGPRETQYF. Together with reference TRBV19 and TRBJ2-5, the CDR3 gives the full variable domain: DGGITQSPKYLFRKEGQNVTLSCEQNLNHDAMYWYRQDPGQGLRLIYYSQIVNDFQKGDIAEGYSVSREKKESFPLTVTSAQKNPTAFYLCASSPNPGQGPRETQYFGPGTRLLVL.

The CDR3 coding sequence is TGTGCCAGCAGCGCCGGTGCCTGGAATGAGCAGTTCTTC. Residues: CASSAGAWNEQFF. The chain employs TRBV9 and TRBJ2-1, with D hard to call. CDR3 length: 13 amino acids. Looked up from germline, CDR1 is SGDLS and CDR2 is YYNGEE. With 3 bases removed from V and 7 bases from J, the gap between germline ends came to 11 bases.

Only one count was recorded for this clone. The chain is built from TRBV18 and TRBJ1-1, with 7 bases fitting TRBD1. In germline, CDR1 is KGHSH, CDR2 LQKENI. The trim removed 1 base at V and 6 bases at J, leaving 2 bases unmatched. This CDR3 has 13 residues. CDR3 sequence (DNA): TGTGCCAGCTCACCACAAACAGGGGCTGAAGCTTTCTTT. The encoded protein is CASSPQTGAEAFF.

Here the CDR3 reads CATGSRDRVNEQFF. The CDR3 DNA is TGTGCCACTGGGTCCCGGGACAGGGTCAATGAGCAGTTCTTC. The chain joins TRBV24-1 to TRBJ2-1; TRBD1 aligns across 9 bases. The CDR3 is 14 residues long. Losses at the gene ends were 10 bases for V and 6 bases for J; bases not matched to a gene: 9. CDR1 and CDR2 (germline): KGHDR, SFDVKD.

The chain combines TRBV21-1 with TRBJ1-1. TRBV21-1 is an annotated pseudogene. The CDR3 spans 9 residues. DNA of the CDR3: TGTGCCAGCAGCTACCCCGAGGAGTTT. Encoded protein: CASSYPEEF.

This clone has only one observation. The CDR3 region is CASSSPGLAGGPRVQYF. The CDR3 coding sequence is TGTGCCAGCAGCTCGCCGGGACTAGCGGGGGGCCCCCGCGTACAGTACTTC. The gene calls are TRBV7-2 and TRBJ2-7; 15 bases map to TRBD2. J gave up 10 bases and V 4 bases, and 14 bases lay outside the gene matches. Germline V CDR1 and CDR2: SGHTA, FQGNSA. The CDR3 sequence is 17 residues long.

Remarks on this clone: This specimen includes other DNA sequences encoding the same CDR3. The chain employs TRBV12-3 or TRBV12-4 and TRBJ1-2; D is ambiguous. Trimming took off 3 bases at V and 6 bases at J, with 11 bases between the two ends. The CDR3 extends over 13 amino acids. The DNA of the CDR3 is TGTGCCAGCAGTTTTTCGGGGAGTGATGGCTACACCTTC. Amino acid sequence: CASSFSGSDGYTF.

This chain connects TRBV12-3 or TRBV12-4 to TRBJ1-1; D remains unclear. Trimming took 6 bases from V and 1 from J, leaving 9 bases between them. The CDR3 extends over 13 amino acids. CDR3 loop: CASSPAGNTEAFF. Written as DNA, the CDR3 is TGTGCCAGCAGCCCCGCGGGGAACACTGAAGCTTTCTTT.

V and J are TRBV5-1 and TRBJ1-1; possibly TRBD1 for D (5 bases). Trimming stripped 7 bases from V and 0 bases from J, with 10 bases between. Germline V gene sequence: CDR1 SGHRS, CDR2 YFSETQ. This CDR3 has 13 amino acids. The CDR3 bases are TGCGCCAGCTCGGACACCATGAACACTGAAGCTTTCTTT. Translated, it gives CASSDTMNTEAFF.

V and J are TRBV11-3 and TRBJ1-1; 7 nucleotides line up with TRBD1. There are 15 residues in the CDR3. The ends lost 5 bases at V and 1 base at J; junction bases unmatched: 7. Germline V gives CDR1 SGHNT, CDR2 YENEEA. CDR3 region: CASSLTGTANTEAFF. The CDR3 DNA reads as TGTGCCAGCAGCCTGACCGGGACAGCGAACACTGAAGCTTTCTTT.

The CDR3 reads CASSLSDRALLTDTQYF. CDR3 nucleotide sequence: TGTGCCAGCAGTTTATCCGACAGGGCTCTCCTCACAGATACGCAGTATTTT. The rearrangement joins TRBV27 to TRBJ2-3, with 7 positions matching TRBD1. The V segment lost 0 bases and the J segment 2 bases; nucleotides outside the gene matches: 8. Germline CDR1 MNHEY, CDR2 SMNVEV (reference sequence). The CDR3 covers 17 residues.

The chain carries TRBV28 and TRBJ2-1, with 8 bases fitting TRBD1. Per the germline V gene, CDR1 is MDHEN and CDR2 is SYDVKM. The trim removed 5 bases at V and 9 bases at J, leaving 15 bases unmatched. The CDR3 covers 16 residues. The CDR3: CASSLPRQGIGGEQFF. The CDR3 DNA is TGTGCCAGCAGTCTGCCGAGACAGGGGATAGGTGGTGAGCAGTTCTTC.

V is TRBV27 and J is TRBJ1-4; possible D gene TRBD1, 6 bases. Trimming took off 6 bases at V and 7 bases at J, with 21 bases between the two ends. Germline CDR1 reads MNHEY; CDR2 reads SMNVEV (reference sequence). The CDR3 length is 16 residues. CDR3: CASSPSLAGGGEKLFF. DNA for the CDR3: TGTGCCAGCAGCCCTTCCCTCGCGGGAGGGGGTGAAAAACTGTTTTTT.

This sequence joins TRBV5-3 and TRBJ2-2, with TRBD1 matching over 10 bases. TRBV5-3 falls under the ORF class, with uncertain function. The CDR3 is 15 amino acids. The V and J ends lost 10 bases and 6 bases, in that order; junction bases with no gene match: 12. In nucleotides, the CDR3 is TGTGCCCAGACCGACAGGGGGCTGAGGGCCGGGGAGCTGTTTTTT. It translates to CAQTDRGLRAGELFF.

The CDR3 DNA is TGTGCCAGCAGCTTAGCCGGGTCCGGGGATGAAAAACTGTTTTTT. Amino acids: CASSLAGSGDEKLFF. The V and J genes are TRBV7-9 and TRBJ1-4, with D unresolved. Germline CDR1 and CDR2: SEHNR and FQNEAQ (reference sequence). V lost 0 bases, J lost 6 bases, and 11 bases lay in between. This CDR3 contains 15 residues. Using reference TRBV7-9 and TRBJ1-4 for the parts outside the CDR3, the full variable domain is DTGVSQNPRHKITKRGQNVTFRCDPISEHNRLYWYRQTLGQGPEFLTYFQNEAQLEKSRLLSDRFSAERPKGSFSTLEIQRTEQGDSAMYLCASSLAGSGDEKLFFGSGTQLSVL.

The chain employs TRBV6-2 or TRBV6-3 and TRBJ2-7, with TRBD1 identical over 9 bases. Per germline, CDR1 MNHEY and CDR2 SVGEGT. The CDR3 contains 15 residues. Trimming took 6 bases from V and 2 from J; bases not matched to a gene: 8. In nucleotides, the CDR3 is TGTGCCAGCAGCCACGGACAGGGGATTCCCTACGAGCAGTACTTC. Amino acids: CASSHGQGIPYEQYF.

The sample holds one count of this clone. The V call is TRBV7-2, the J call TRBJ2-7; D remains ambiguous. This CDR3 spans 14 amino acids. Trimming stripped 5 bases from V and 4 bases from J, with 15 bases between. Germline V gene lookup returns CDR1 SGHTA and CDR2 FQGNSA. The CDR3 region has the DNA TGTGCCAGCAGCATTAGCCCCGGAACATACGAGCAGTACTTC. Its translation: CASSISPGTYEQYF.

This clone was observed a handful of times. The J gene is TRBJ2-5, the V gene TRBV19; 9 bases line up with TRBD2. CDR3 size: 15 residues. J lost 2 bases, V lost 3 bases, and 4 bases had no gene match. Per germline, CDR1 LNHDA and CDR2 SQIVND (reference sequence). The CDR3 sequence: CASSIPTSGQETQYF. The DNA for the CDR3 is TGTGCCAGTAGTATCCCTACTAGCGGGCAAGAGACCCAGTACTTC.

This CDR3 is CASSPRVSGNTIYF. The DNA of the CDR3 is TGTGCCAGCAGTCCGCGGGTATCTGGAAACACCATATATTTT. The rearrangement uses TRBV2 and TRBJ1-3; D unclear. Germline lookup yields CDR1 SNHLY and CDR2 FYNNEI. The ends were cut back, 5 bases at V and 1 base at J, with 9 bases in the middle. The CDR3 consists of 14 residues. Full variable domain (remainder filled in from reference TRBV2 and TRBJ1-3): EPEVTQTPSHQVTQMGQEVILRCVPISNHLYFYWYRQILGQKVEFLVSFYNNEISEKSEIFDDQFSVERPDGSNFTLKIRSTKLEDSAMYFCASSPRVSGNTIYFGEGSWLTVV.